The 29 T cell receptor beta chains below all came from one sample that was sequenced in a study of blood T cells in healthy people across ages. The authors ran a second PCR of roughly 6 to 12 cycles using a sample-barcoded 5' primer and a J-beta primer mix. TCRdb ran MiXCR on the 5' RACE reads and lists one entry per CDR3 protein. Found here are hundreds of thousands of distinct CDR3 sequences, approximately 40% of them singletons; the top ten hold approximately 29%. Sequenced material: blood. These receptors were obtained from an elderly man in good health.

This chain links TRBV7-2 with TRBJ2-2; D possibly matches TRBD1 or TRBD2 (6 bases each). V was clipped by 5 bases and J by 4 bases, with 14 bases between them. Germline V gene lookup returns CDR1 SGHTA and CDR2 FQGNSA. This CDR3 has 15 residues. The CDR3, as DNA: TGTGCCAGCAGCCCTCCGTCGGGGGCCACCGGGGAGCTGTTTTTT. The encoded protein is CASSPPSGATGELFF.

This CDR3 is CASSHRGAVGGYTF. DNA for the CDR3: TGCGCCAGCAGCCACCGGGGAGCCGTAGGGGGCTACACCTTC. The V and J genes are TRBV4-3 and TRBJ1-2; no definite D call. V was pared by 3 bases and J by 8 bases, with 16 bases between. Per germline, CDR1 LGHNA and CDR2 YSLEER. The CDR3 consists of 14 residues.

The chain is built from TRBV6-5 and TRBJ2-7; 8 nucleotides align to TRBD1. V shed 0 bases, J shed 0 bases, and the junction held 16 bases outside the gene matches. In germline, CDR1 is MNHEY, CDR2 SVGAGI. The CDR3 extends over 20 amino acids. CDR3: CASSYSFPTTGVSFSYEQYF. The DNA for the CDR3 is TGTGCCAGCAGTTACTCGTTTCCAACGACAGGGGTATCCTTCTCCTACGAGCAGTACTTC.

The chain joins TRBV9 to TRBJ2-5; TRBD2 matches at 7 bases. The end of the DNA is better explained by TRBJ2-7, so the J call may be wrong. Germline-derived CDR1 and CDR2 are SGDLS and YYNGEE. The CDR3 is made up of 14 amino acids. DNA for the CDR3: TGTGCCAGCAGCGTAGTGGCGGGAGAAGGCGAGCAGTACTTC. It codes for CASSVVAGEGEQYF.

The chain is built from TRBV6-2 or TRBV6-3 and TRBJ2-2, with D tentatively TRBD1 or TRBD2 (6 bases each). Germline V gene sequence: CDR1 MNHEY, CDR2 SVGEGT. V was cut by 2 bases and J by 6 bases, with 19 bases left in between. The CDR3 sequence is 17 residues long. CDR3 DNA: TGTGCCAGCAGTTACCCCGGTAGGGGGGCCGGGTCCGGGGAGCTGTTTTTT. Translated, it gives CASSYPGRGAGSGELFF.

The chain recombines TRBV28 with TRBJ1-4, with 10 bases lining up with TRBD1. J lost 1 base, V lost 6 bases, and 11 bases had no gene match. Germline assignment: CDR1 MDHEN and CDR2 SYDVKM. The CDR3 is 18 residues long. CDR3 residues: CASSLFGTGELTNEKLFF. Written as DNA, the CDR3 is TGTGCCAGCAGCCTCTTCGGGACAGGGGAGCTAACTAATGAAAAACTGTTTTTT. Full variable domain (outside the CDR3, taken from reference TRBV28 and TRBJ1-4): DVKVTQSSRYLVKRTGEKVFLECVQDMDHENMFWYRQDPGLGLRLIYFSYDVKMKEKGDIPEGYSVSREKKERFSLILESASTNQTSMYLCASSLFGTGELTNEKLFFGSGTQLSVL.

In its sample, this clonotype was seen a few times. The V and J genes are TRBV20-1 and TRBJ2-1; 8 positions agree with TRBD2. V dropped 0 bases and J dropped 14; count of bases not matched to a gene: 15. Germline CDR1 is DFQATT and CDR2 is SNEGSKA (reference sequence). CDR3 length: 15 amino acids. CDR3 coding DNA: TGCAGTGCTAGAGAGTCCCCCCTTGGCGGGGGGATAGAGTTCTTC. As protein: CSARESPLGGGIEFF.

This chain links TRBV20-1 with TRBJ2-6; unclear D gene. The CDR3 contains 15 residues. Germline-derived CDR1 and CDR2 are DFQATT and SNEGSKA (reference sequence). V was cut by 1 base and J by 4 bases, with 11 bases left in between. CDR3 region: CSARGASGGANVLTF. In DNA form, the CDR3 reads TGCAGTGCTAGAGGGGCGTCTGGAGGGGCCAACGTCCTGACTTTC.

V usage is TRBV11-1 and J usage is TRBJ2-6; no reliable D call. The CDR3 extends over 16 amino acids. Trimming stripped 6 bases from V and 0 bases from J, with 12 bases between. Germline lookup yields CDR1 SGHAT and CDR2 FQDESV (reference sequence). In nucleotides, the CDR3 is TGTGCCAGCAGTCCATTATCCATCTCTGGGGCCAACGTCCTGACTTTC. It translates to CASSPLSISGANVLTF.

The J gene is TRBJ2-3, the V gene TRBV29-1; 10 bases match TRBD2. Trimming took 5 bases from V and 0 from J; bases not matched to a gene: 8. This CDR3 comprises 16 residues. The germline CDR1 and CDR2 sequences are SQVTM and ANQGSEA. The CDR3 protein is CSVQLAGPPSTDTQYF. The DNA for the CDR3 is TGCAGCGTTCAACTAGCGGGACCCCCTAGCACAGATACGCAGTATTTT.

This clonotype was observed a few times. The chain recombines TRBV4-3 with TRBJ1-2, with D possibly being TRBD1 (5 bases). Germline V gene data show CDR1 as LGHNA and CDR2 as YSLEER. Trimming cost V 0 bases and J 2 bases, with 10 bases left between them. The CDR3 totals 15 residues. CDR3 DNA: TGCGCCAGCAGCCAAGAGGCCGGGACCAACTATGGCTACACCTTC. It specifies CASSQEAGTNYGYTF.

The chain employs TRBV6-1 and TRBJ2-1; D is perhaps TRBD1 (6 bases). Germline CDR1 and CDR2: MNHNS and SASEGT. V was shortened by 6 bases and J by 4 bases, with 16 bases between the two germline ends. The CDR3 contains 15 residues. CDR3 region: CASRPDRTLYNEQFF. DNA of the CDR3: TGTGCCAGCAGACCCGACAGGACCCTTTACAATGAGCAGTTCTTC.

This rearrangement joins TRBV27 to TRBJ2-1; D gene unclear. This CDR3 has 15 amino acids. V was shortened by 6 bases and J by 0 bases, with 12 bases between the two germline ends. Germline V gene lookup returns CDR1 MNHEY and CDR2 SMNVEV (reference sequence). In nucleotides, the CDR3 is TGTGCCAGCAGCAGCTACCCAAGCTCCTACAATGAGCAGTTCTTC. Residues: CASSSYPSSYNEQFF.

The J gene is TRBJ2-1, the V gene TRBV27, with D tentatively TRBD1 or TRBD2 (6 bases each). CDR1 MNHEY and CDR2 SMNVEV come from the germline V gene (reference sequence). The CDR3 is 15 residues long. V lost 6 bases and J lost 7, with 19 bases in between. The CDR3 DNA is TGTGCCAGCAGAGGGACTGAAGGGGGAAAAAATGAGCAGTTCTTC. It is translated as CASRGTEGGKNEQFF.

The chain links TRBV6-2 or TRBV6-3 to TRBJ1-1; maybe TRBD1 (5 bases). Trimming pared 3 bases from V and 6 bases from J, leaving 20 bases between. From germline, CDR1 is MNHEY and CDR2 SVGEGT. CDR3 length: 16 residues. The DNA for the CDR3 is TGTGCCAGCAGTTATGGGGGAATTGGGGCTGTCCCTGAAGCTTTCTTT. Translation gives CASSYGGIGAVPEAFF.

The table lists this clonotype with a few counts. The rearrangement joins TRBV7-2 to TRBJ2-7; TRBD1 agrees at 7 bases. Unmatched junction bases numbered 12, after V lost 5 bases and J lost 5 bases. This CDR3 spans 15 amino acids. The V gene's germline CDR1 is SGHTA and CDR2 FQGNSA. CDR3 DNA sequence: TGTGCCAGCAGCCGCGCGAGACAGGGCACCCACGAGCAGTACTTC. As protein: CASSRARQGTHEQYF.

This chain joins TRBV6-2 or TRBV6-3 and TRBJ2-3, with D tentatively TRBD1 (5 bases). Trimming removed 5 bases from V and 2 bases from J, with 11 bases in between. Germline V lookup: CDR1 MNHEY, CDR2 SVGEGT. The CDR3 spans 14 residues. As DNA, the CDR3 is TGTGCCAGCAGTGATTCCAGGGACACAGATACGCAGTATTTT. Translated: CASSDSRDTDTQYF.

This clonotype is a singleton in its sample. The rearrangement links TRBV20-1 to TRBJ1-2, with a tentative D call TRBD1 (5 bases). Germline V CDR1 and CDR2: DFQATT, SNEGSKA (reference sequence). The CDR3 has 12 amino acids. Trimming shortened V by 8 bases and J by 2 bases, and 12 bases separated the two germline ends. Written as DNA, the CDR3 is TGCAGTCATTCTGACAGAAACTATGGCTACACCTTC. Its protein product is CSHSDRNYGYTF.

The sample holds a few counts of this clonotype. The chain couples TRBV6-1 to TRBJ2-7; D remains unclear. CDR1 MNHNS and CDR2 SASEGT come from the germline V gene. Trimming took 4 bases from V and 2 from J, leaving 12 bases between them. The CDR3 sequence is 14 residues long. The CDR3 reads CASSGGRFTYEQYF. CDR3 DNA sequence: TGTGCCAGCAGTGGAGGACGGTTCACCTACGAGCAGTACTTC.

The chain uses TRBV9 and TRBJ1-6; the match to TRBD1 covers 7 bases. Germline V gene data show CDR1 as SGDLS and CDR2 as YYNGEE. The V gene end was trimmed by 8 bases and the J gene end by 10 bases; junction bases not matched to a gene: 12. This CDR3 contains 14 residues. The CDR3, as DNA: TGTGCCAGTCAAGAAGGGGGCTTCGGATCACCCCTCCACTTT. It encodes CASQEGGFGSPLHF.

For this clonotype: A read error may be the cause here, since a much bigger clone is one base away. V and J are TRBV29-1 and TRBJ2-5; TRBD2 agrees at 11 bases. The CDR3 covers 15 residues. Germline loops: CDR1 SQVTM, CDR2 ANQGSEA. The trim removed 3 bases at V and 5 bases at J, leaving 8 bases unmatched. CDR3 DNA: TGCAGCGTTGAGTCGAGACTAGCGGGACGGGAGACCCAGTACTTC. It translates to CSVESRLAGRETQYF. The full variable domain, in which reference TRBV29-1 and TRBJ2-5 provide the parts outside the CDR3, is SAVISQKPSRDICQRGTSLTIQCQVDSQVTMMFWYRQQPGQSLTLIATANQGSEATYESGFVIDKFPISRPNLTFSTLTVSNMSPEDSSIYLCSVESRLAGRETQYFGPGTRLLVL.

This clonotype showed up just a few times. The chain uses TRBV27 and TRBJ2-4; D may be TRBD1 (6 bases). Deletions cut 4 bases from V and 1 base from J, with 20 bases between. CDR1 is MNHEY, CDR2 SMNVEV, per germline (reference sequence). The CDR3 consists of 18 residues. Here the CDR3 reads CASSSPTREQGAKNIQYF. In nucleotides, the CDR3 is TGTGCCAGCAGTTCCCCAACCCGAGAACAGGGCGCCAAAAACATTCAGTACTTC.

V and J are TRBV6-4 and TRBJ2-2; 8 bases are shared with TRBD2. V shed 6 bases and J 7 bases; nucleotides not matched to a gene: 7. This CDR3 contains 14 residues. Germline CDR1 is MRHNA and CDR2 is SNTAGT. As DNA, the CDR3 is TGTGCCAGCAGCTCGGGACTAGGCATCGGGGAGCTGTTTTTT. Translating gives CASSSGLGIGELFF.

This clonotype was recorded at least ten times. The chain carries TRBV29-1 and TRBJ2-1, with D perhaps matching TRBD1 or TRBD2 (6 bases each). V lost 1 base, J lost 3 bases, and 10 bases lay in between. The CDR3 is 14 amino acids. Germline V gene lookup returns CDR1 SQVTM and CDR2 ANQGSEA. The CDR3, as DNA: TGCAGCGTTGAAGTGGGGGGCAGCTACAATGAGCAGTTCTTC. Translation: CSVEVGGSYNEQFF.

This clonotype was found a few times. The J gene is TRBJ2-7, the V gene TRBV11-2; TRBD2 aligns across 7 bases. The CDR3 spans 13 residues. The germline V gene encodes CDR1 SGHAT and CDR2 FQNNGV. J gave up 4 bases and V 3 bases, and 3 bases lay outside the gene matches. The CDR3 loop reads CASSFGEGYEQYF. CDR3 DNA: TGTGCCAGCAGCTTCGGGGAGGGATACGAGCAGTACTTC.

The chain uses TRBV5-1 and TRBJ2-1; TRBD1 is a possible D gene (6 bases). The last part of the DNA fits TRBJ2-7 better; the J call may be wrong. This CDR3 contains 15 residues. Germline CDR1 is SGHRS and CDR2 is YFSETQ. Here the CDR3 reads CASSSDSVSYNEQYF. The CDR3 DNA follows: TGCGCCAGCAGCTCGGACAGTGTGTCCTACAATGAGCAGTACTTC.

The chain is built from TRBV15 and TRBJ2-3; D is uncertain. CDR1 is LNHNV and CDR2 is YYDKDF in the germline V gene (reference sequence). V lost 4 bases to trimming and J lost 3 bases, with 5 bases between them. The CDR3 length is 12 residues. The CDR3 DNA reads TGTGCCACCAGCACCATTACAGATACGCAGTATTTT. It is translated as CATSTITDTQYF. The complete variable domain, with remaining parts taken from reference TRBV15 and TRBJ2-3, reads DAMVIQNPRYQVTQFGKPVTLSCSQTLNHNVMYWYQQKSSQAPKLLFHYYDKDFNNEADTPDNFQSRRPNTSFCFLDIRSPGLGDTAMYLCATSTITDTQYFGPGTRLTVL.

This clonotype has just a few counts. V usage is TRBV7-2 and J usage is TRBJ2-1; tentatively, D is TRBD2 (5 bases). The V end lost 5 bases, the J end lost 5 bases, and 13 bases lay between the germline ends. CDR3 length: 14 residues. CDR1 is SGHTA and CDR2 is FQGNSA in the germline V gene. The CDR3 sequence is CASSRVERDNEQFF. Here the CDR3 DNA reads TGTGCCAGCAGCCGAGTTGAGAGGGACAATGAGCAGTTCTTC.

This sequence joins TRBV7-2 and TRBJ2-3, with 15 bases aligning to TRBD2. Germline V gene lookup returns CDR1 SGHTA and CDR2 FQGNSA. The CDR3 spans 17 residues. V shed 5 bases, J shed 2 bases, and the junction held 5 bases outside the gene matches. The CDR3 nucleotides are TGTGCCAGCAGCCGGACTAGCGGGGGGGCCGTCACAGATACGCAGTATTTT. This translates into CASSRTSGGAVTDTQYF.